The 26 T cell receptor beta chains reported below all come from one sample, sequenced in a study of beta chain features in type 1 diabetes. Findings and caveats of the study: Significant though moderate, a shortening of TCRB CDR3s appeared in all four CD4+ subsets of Type 1 diabetes patients.

Sequencing targeted expressed TCRB transcripts, as all isolated RNA had been reverse transcribed. Profiled with immunoSEQ multiplex PCR; TCRdb holds only in-frame clones, not every one. This table has around 130,000 clones, 16% appearing once. Their specific antigens are unknown. The material sequenced was central memory CD4+ T cells from blood. These receptors were obtained from a man aged 30 to 45 with type 1 diabetes.

V gene TRBV6-5 combines with J gene TRBJ1-4; D possibly corresponds to TRBD1 (5 bases). This CDR3 spans 15 amino acids. V lost 6 bases and J lost 7, with 18 bases in between. Germline lookup yields CDR1 MNHEY and CDR2 SVGAGI. The CDR3 reads CASSPIVRAGEKLFF. The CDR3 region has the DNA TGTGCCAGCAGCCCCATCGTCAGGGCGGGTGAAAAACTGTTTTTT.

In nucleotides, the CDR3 is TGTGCCAGCATGCTTGGGGAAGAGACCCAGTACTTC. This sequence encodes CASMLGEETQYF. This chain links TRBV7-9 with TRBJ2-5; D not resolved. CDR1 is SEHNR, CDR2 FQNEAQ, per germline (reference sequence). The CDR3 length is 12 residues. The V and J ends lost 7 bases and 3 bases respectively, with 9 bases between them. Filled out from reference TRBV7-9 and TRBJ2-5, the complete variable domain reads DTGVSQNPRHKITKRGQNVTFRCDPISEHNRLYWYRQTLGQGPEFLTYFQNEAQLEKSRLLSDRFSAERPKGSFSTLEIQRTEQGDSAMYLCASMLGEETQYFGPGTRLLVL.

The chain carries TRBV2 and TRBJ2-7, with D hard to call. The V gene's germline CDR1 is SNHLY and CDR2 FYNNEI. Between the trimmed V and J ends, which lost 11 bases and 0 bases, there was a span of 20 bases. The CDR3 runs 15 residues. The CDR3 loop is CASFRRVLSSYEQYF. The CDR3 region has the DNA TGTGCCTCCTTTAGAAGGGTCCTGTCCTCCTACGAGCAGTACTTC.

This sequence joins TRBV7-9 and TRBJ2-5; D possibly corresponds to TRBD1 (5 bases). V was pared by 5 bases and J by 7 bases, with 11 bases between. The CDR3 has 12 amino acids. CDR1 is SEHNR and CDR2 is FQNEAQ in the germline V gene (reference sequence). The DNA of the CDR3 is TGTGCCAGCAGCCTTCCGCAGGGGACCCAGTACTTC. Encoded protein: CASSLPQGTQYF.

The rearrangement links TRBV19 to TRBJ2-7, with D possibly TRBD1 on 5 matching bases. CDR3 length: 14 residues. With 6 bases removed from V and 2 bases from J, the gap between germline ends came to 14 bases. From germline, CDR1 is LNHDA and CDR2 SQIVND (reference sequence). The chain's CDR3 is CASRGLGQAYEQYF. The CDR3 region has the DNA TGTGCCAGTAGGGGTCTGGGGCAGGCCTACGAGCAGTACTTC.

CDR3: CSVATGVSNTGELFF. The CDR3 DNA reads TGCAGCGTTGCGACAGGGGTCTCGAACACCGGGGAGCTGTTTTTT. V is TRBV29-1 and J is TRBJ2-2; 8 bases are shared with TRBD1. V lost 4 bases, J lost 0 bases, and 4 bases stayed unmatched. In germline, CDR1 is SQVTM, CDR2 ANQGSEA. The CDR3 loop spans 15 amino acids.

This clone was picked up a small number of times. The chain is built from TRBV29-1 and TRBJ2-1; 10 bases fit TRBD2. Germline CDR1 and CDR2: SQVTM and ANQGSEA. The CDR3 totals 13 residues. J was trimmed by 4 bases and V by 8 bases; bases with no gene match: 5. CDR3 nucleotides: TGCAGCCAGCGGGGGGGCGGTTACAATGAGCAGTTCTTC. This gives the protein CSQRGGGYNEQFF.

The genes are TRBV7-6 and TRBJ2-7, with 7 bases aligning to TRBD1. The CDR3 totals 16 residues. CDR1 and CDR2 from the germline V gene are SGHVS and FNYEAQ. V shed 5 bases, J shed 0 bases, and the junction held 10 bases outside the gene matches. The CDR3: CASSPVRQGGSYEQYF. The CDR3 DNA reads TGTGCCAGCAGCCCAGTTCGACAGGGCGGCTCCTACGAGCAGTACTTC.

This clone was observed a handful of times. The V and J genes are TRBV21-1 and TRBJ2-3; the table assigns TRBD2, which was not confirmed against the DNA. TRBV21-1 is a known pseudogene. There are 15 residues in the CDR3. CDR3 sequence reads: CASSKAGAGTDTQYF. The CDR3 nucleotides are TGTGCCAGCAGCAAAGCCGGAGCGGGGACGGATACGCAGTATTTT.

This clone was counted only a few times. V is TRBV30 and J is TRBJ2-3; no reliable D call. CDR1 GTSNPN and CDR2 SVGIG come from the germline V gene (reference sequence). This CDR3 has 14 amino acids. Between the trimmed V and J ends, which lost 6 bases and 3 bases, there was a span of 16 bases. CDR3 amino acids: CACKSIVGTDTQYF. The CDR3, as DNA: TGTGCCTGTAAATCCATTGTAGGTACAGATACGCAGTATTTT.

The V call is TRBV29-1, the J call TRBJ2-3; TRBD1 matches at 10 bases. The CDR3 totals 15 residues. Germline CDR1 and CDR2: SQVTM and ANQGSEA. J lost 2 bases, V lost 4 bases, and 6 bases had no gene match. The CDR3 loop reads CSVGFGTGVTDTQYF. CDR3 nucleotides: TGCAGCGTTGGGTTCGGGACAGGGGTCACAGATACGCAGTATTTT.

The chain joins TRBV18 to TRBJ2-7; 9 bases are shared with TRBD1. This CDR3 region has 13 residues. CDR1 is KGHSH and CDR2 is LQKENI in the germline V gene. Losses at the gene ends were 5 bases for V and 5 bases for J; bases not matched to a gene: 4. CDR3 amino acids: CASSSGQGDEQYF. The CDR3 bases are TGTGCCAGCTCATCGGGACAGGGAGACGAGCAGTACTTC.

The CDR3 nucleotides read TGTGCCAGCAGCGTGAGCGGGCAGGTGGGGGAGACCCAGTACTTC. The encoded protein is CASSVSGQVGETQYF. The chain employs TRBV9 and TRBJ2-5; a possible D gene is TRBD2 (6 bases). Trimming cost V 2 bases and J 5 bases, with 16 bases left between them. Germline V gives CDR1 SGDLS, CDR2 YYNGEE. The CDR3 extends over 15 amino acids.

This clone was observed a handful of times. The chain carries TRBV19 and TRBJ1-2; D is uncertain. Trimming stripped 7 bases from V and 7 bases from J, with 13 bases between. The CDR3 is made up of 12 amino acids. The germline gives CDR1 LNHDA, CDR2 SQIVND (reference sequence). The CDR3 sequence: CASTGLWTGYTF. The CDR3 DNA reads TGTGCCAGTACCGGACTCTGGACTGGCTACACCTTC.

This clone was counted between two and nine times. The V and J genes are TRBV18 and TRBJ2-3, with D maybe TRBD2 (6 bases). The CDR3 has 16 amino acids. CDR1 is KGHSH, CDR2 LQKENI, per germline. Trimming pared 2 bases from V and 4 bases from J, leaving 16 bases between. DNA for the CDR3: TGTGCCAGCTCACCAACGTCCCCGGGGGAAGCAGATACGCAGTATTTT. Translating gives CASSPTSPGEADTQYF.

This chain's CDR3 is CASSYRDSSSGNEQFF. DNA for the CDR3: TGCGCCAGCAGCTACCGGGATTCTAGCTCGGGGAATGAGCAGTTCTTC. The rearrangement uses TRBV5-1 and TRBJ2-1, with a tentative D call TRBD2 (5 bases). This CDR3 is 16 amino acids long. Trimming pared 3 bases from V and 7 bases from J, leaving 20 bases between. Germline assignment: CDR1 SGHRS and CDR2 YFSETQ.

This clone was observed at least ten times. V gene TRBV28 combines with J gene TRBJ2-5; D is uncertain. Trimming stripped 6 bases from V and 8 bases from J, with 13 bases between. The CDR3 runs 12 residues. Germline CDR1 is MDHEN and CDR2 is SYDVKM. The CDR3 loop reads CASSRLRRTQYF. CDR3 nucleotide sequence: TGTGCCAGCAGCCGCCTTCGGAGAACCCAGTACTTC. Full variable domain (missing parts from reference TRBV28 and TRBJ2-5): DVKVTQSSRYLVKRTGEKVFLECVQDMDHENMFWYRQDPGLGLRLIYFSYDVKMKEKGDIPEGYSVSREKKERFSLILESASTNQTSMYLCASSRLRRTQYFGPGTRLLVL.

The rearrangement uses TRBV5-4 and TRBJ2-3; D remains ambiguous. Per germline, CDR1 SGHNT and CDR2 YYREEE (reference sequence). This CDR3 is 13 amino acids long. V shed 5 bases and J shed 3 bases, with 10 bases lying between them. CDR3 DNA sequence: TGTGCCAGCAGTCTTCAAGGAACAGATACGCAGTATTTT. It specifies CASSLQGTDTQYF.

The chain carries TRBV10-3 and TRBJ2-2; 12 bases match TRBD2. The CDR3 has 13 residues. The V gene's germline CDR1 is ENHRY and CDR2 SYGVKD. The V and J ends lost 6 bases and 10 bases, in that order; junction bases with no gene match: 3. CDR3 coding DNA: TGTGCCATCAGACTAGCGGGAGGTGAGGAGCTGTTTTTT. The encoded protein is CAIRLAGGEELFF.

This clone was seen only a few times. The rearrangement uses TRBV7-2 and TRBJ2-7; D is undetermined. This CDR3 region has 12 residues. V dropped 5 bases and J dropped 6 bases, with 11 bases sitting between them. Germline V gene lookup returns CDR1 SGHTA and CDR2 FQGNSA. The CDR3 DNA reads TGTGCCAGCAGCCCTCGGAGCGCCGAGCAGTACTTC. Encoded protein: CASSPRSAEQYF.

The chain links TRBV6-5 to TRBJ1-5; TRBD1 agrees at 7 bases. The CDR3 has 14 residues. The V segment lost 4 bases and the J segment 4 bases; nucleotides outside the gene matches: 4. Per the germline V gene, CDR1 is MNHEY and CDR2 is SVGAGI. CDR3 bases: TGTGCCAGCAGTTCAAAACAGGGGAATCAGCCCCAGCATTTT. Its translation: CASSSKQGNQPQHF.

The CDR3 region is CAWSAGTGHLWGANVLTF. DNA of the CDR3: TGTGCCTGGAGCGCCGGGACAGGACACCTCTGGGGGGCCAACGTCCTGACTTTC. The chain employs TRBV30 and TRBJ2-6; 8 nucleotides agree with TRBD1. The CDR3 consists of 18 residues. Germline loops: CDR1 GTSNPN, CDR2 SVGIG (reference sequence). The V gene end was trimmed by 3 bases and the J gene end by 4 bases; junction bases not matched to a gene: 14.

This clone has just a few counts. The chain couples TRBV9 to TRBJ2-1; 7 nucleotides match TRBD2. The CDR3 extends over 16 amino acids. With V trimmed by 4 bases and J by 0 bases, 7 bases remained unmatched. The germline CDR1 and CDR2 sequences are SGDLS and YYNGEE. CDR3 nucleotides: TGTGCCAGCAGCCGAGCGGGACCAAGCTCCTACAATGAGCAGTTCTTC. Residues: CASSRAGPSSYNEQFF.

This clone was counted only a few times. The V gene is TRBV29-1, the J gene TRBJ1-2; D is possibly TRBD1 (6 bases). V lost 6 bases and J 0 bases, leaving 11 bases between the germline ends. Germline CDR1 reads SQVTM; CDR2 reads ANQGSEA. The CDR3 runs 13 residues. In nucleotides, the CDR3 is TGCAGCGTCCACAGGGACTCTAACTATGGCTACACCTTC. This translates into CSVHRDSNYGYTF.

A few counts support this clone. This chain connects TRBV2 to TRBJ2-4; TRBD1 agrees at 7 bases. Germline CDR1 and CDR2: SNHLY and FYNNEI. Trimming cost V 2 bases and J 0 bases; bases outside gene matches: 1. The CDR3 has 15 residues. The CDR3 nucleotides are TGTGCCAGCAGTGAAAACAGGGGAGCCAAAAACATTCAGTACTTC. Amino acids: CASSENRGAKNIQYF. The full variable domain, with the rest looked up from reference TRBV2 and TRBJ2-4, is EPEVTQTPSHQVTQMGQEVILRCVPISNHLYFYWYRQILGQKVEFLVSFYNNEISEKSEIFDDQFSVERPDGSNFTLKIRSTKLEDSAMYFCASSENRGAKNIQYFGAGTRLSVL.

The CDR3 coding sequence is TGCGCCAGCAGCTTATCAGGGGAAACCTACAATGAGCAGTTCTTC. Translation gives CASSLSGETYNEQFF. The gene calls are TRBV5-1 and TRBJ2-1, with D tentatively TRBD1 (6 bases). This CDR3 has 15 residues. Germline CDR1 SGHRS, CDR2 YFSETQ. The ends were cut back, 2 bases at V and 2 bases at J, with 11 bases in the middle.